What follows are 16 T cell receptor beta chains derived from one specimen sequenced in a study of blood T cell repertoires in COVID-19. Data came from immunoSEQ multiplex PCR; TCRdb stores just in-frame clones and leaves some out. The data show over 250,000 clones, about 90% seen once. The material sequenced was PBMCs or T cells enriched from blood (not recorded which). The receptors here all came from a woman aged 60-75 years who had recovered from COVID-19.

The chain joins TRBV7-9 to TRBJ2-1, with TRBD2 matching over 9 bases. Germline lookup yields CDR1 SEHNR and CDR2 FQNEAQ (reference sequence). The CDR3 contains 15 residues. Trimming removed 6 bases from V and 0 bases from J; junction bases left unmatched: 3. The CDR3 protein is CASREAGGSYNEQFF. The CDR3 DNA follows: TGTGCCAGCAGGGAAGCGGGGGGCTCCTACAATGAGCAGTTCTTC.

The chain links TRBV4-2 to TRBJ2-2; 8 bases fit TRBD1. The CDR3 totals 15 residues. Trimming removed 5 bases from V and 6 bases from J; junction bases left unmatched: 8. Per germline, CDR1 LGHNA and CDR2 YNFKEQ. CDR3 nucleotide sequence: TGTGCCAGCAGCGGACAGACAGGGGAGGCCGGGGAGCTGTTTTTT. As protein: CASSGQTGEAGELFF.

This chain uses TRBV27 with TRBJ2-1; 9 bases are shared with TRBD1. Germline V lookup: CDR1 MNHEY, CDR2 SMNVEV (reference sequence). The CDR3 runs 15 residues. Unmatched junction bases numbered 10, after V lost 5 bases and J lost 8 bases. The CDR3, as DNA: TGTGCCAGCAGTATGACAGGGGGGACATTCTATGAGCAGTTCTTC. Amino acid sequence: CASSMTGGTFYEQFF.

V usage is TRBV9 and J usage is TRBJ1-2, with a possible D match to TRBD1 (6 bases). Trimming left V 5 bases short and J 5 bases short, with 13 bases between. The CDR3 spans 13 residues. The germline V gene encodes CDR1 SGDLS and CDR2 YYNGEE. The CDR3 here is CASRGDTKYGYTF. Written as DNA, the CDR3 is TGTGCCAGCAGGGGGGACACGAAATATGGCTACACCTTC.

The chain carries TRBV21-1 and TRBJ2-7; TRBD2, the table's D call, lacks a check against the DNA. TRBV21-1 is recorded as a pseudogene. The CDR3 has 11 amino acids. This CDR3 reads CASSLDHEQYF. CDR3 DNA sequence: TGTGCCAGCAGTCTAGACCACGAGCAGTACTTC.

This rearrangement joins TRBV6-5 to TRBJ2-1; TRBD2 agrees at 8 bases. In germline, CDR1 is MNHEY, CDR2 SVGAGI. V lost 7 bases to trimming and J lost 2 bases; unmatched junction nucleotides: 4. The CDR3 covers 14 residues. CDR3 DNA sequence: TGTGCCAGCAATTTAGCGGGACCCTACAATGAGCAGTTCTTC. Its translation: CASNLAGPYNEQFF.

The genes are TRBV6-4 and TRBJ2-7, with TRBD1 identical over 10 bases. Germline V gives CDR1 MRHNA, CDR2 SNTAGT. V lost 3 bases to trimming and J lost 4 bases; unmatched junction nucleotides: 6. This CDR3 is 15 amino acids long. This chain's CDR3 is CASSEETGGGYEQYF. CDR3 DNA: TGTGCCAGCAGTGAAGAGACAGGGGGCGGTTACGAGCAGTACTTC.

This chain connects TRBV15 to TRBJ2-7; D is uncertain. The germline V and J ends were trimmed by 4 bases and 4 bases, with 8 bases remaining between them. The CDR3 is made up of 12 amino acids. From germline, CDR1 is LNHNV and CDR2 YYDKDF (reference sequence). CDR3 DNA sequence: TGTGCCACCAGCACGACGGGTTACGAGCAGTACTTC. Residues: CATSTTGYEQYF. The variable domain in full, completed from reference TRBV15 and TRBJ2-7, reads DAMVIQNPRYQVTQFGKPVTLSCSQTLNHNVMYWYQQKSSQAPKLLFHYYDKDFNNEADTPDNFQSRRPNTSFCFLDIRSPGLGDTAMYLCATSTTGYEQYFGPGTRLTVT.

CDR3 sequence (DNA): TGTGCCAGCAGTTTATCGGGAGAAACTGGGGCCAACGTCCTGACTTTC. Residues: CASSLSGETGANVLTF. The V and J genes are TRBV28 and TRBJ2-6, with D perhaps matching TRBD2 (6 bases). Between the trimmed V and J ends, which lost 1 base and 2 bases, there was a span of 9 bases. Looked up from germline, CDR1 is MDHEN and CDR2 is SYDVKM. CDR3 length equals 16 residues. Complete variable domain (other parts from reference TRBV28 and TRBJ2-6): DVKVTQSSRYLVKRTGEKVFLECVQDMDHENMFWYRQDPGLGLRLIYFSYDVKMKEKGDIPEGYSVSREKKERFSLILESASTNQTSMYLCASSLSGETGANVLTFGAGSRLTVL.

The J gene is TRBJ2-7, the V gene TRBV6-5; 8 bases agree with TRBD1. With 6 bases clipped from V and 2 bases from J, the junction kept 9 bases outside the gene matches. The CDR3 consists of 15 residues. Germline V gene data show CDR1 as MNHEY and CDR2 as SVGAGI. CDR3 loop: CASSYTWTGTYEQYF. The CDR3 region has the DNA TGTGCCAGCAGCTACACCTGGACAGGGACCTACGAGCAGTACTTC.

This chain connects TRBV18 to TRBJ1-4; TRBD1 aligns across 8 bases. The CDR3 is made up of 15 amino acids. V shed 0 bases, J shed 8 bases, and the junction held 5 bases outside the gene matches. The germline V gene has CDR1 KGHSH and CDR2 LQKENI. The CDR3 coding sequence is TGTGCCAGCTCACCACCGGACAGGGTTGGGGAAAAACTGTTTTTT. Translation gives CASSPPDRVGEKLFF.

The V and J genes are TRBV2 and TRBJ2-2; D may be TRBD1 (6 bases). CDR1 SNHLY and CDR2 FYNNEI come from the germline V gene. V shed 5 bases and J shed 4 bases, with 11 bases lying between them. CDR3 length equals 14 residues. The CDR3 nucleotides read TGTGCCAGCAGTTTCAGGGGCGGCACCGGGGAGCTGTTTTTT. Its translation is CASSFRGGTGELFF.

The count of this clone is one. The J gene is TRBJ1-1, the V gene TRBV29-1, with D uncertain. Trimming stripped 5 bases from V and 5 bases from J, with 12 bases between. The CDR3 runs to 12 residues. Per the germline V gene, CDR1 is SQVTM and CDR2 is ANQGSEA. CDR3 protein: CSVIEGRTEAFF. As DNA, the CDR3 is TGCAGCGTTATTGAAGGGAGGACTGAAGCTTTCTTT.

This clone was seen more than once but under ten times. V gene TRBV7-9 combines with J gene TRBJ2-2; 7 positions match TRBD1. J gave up 6 bases and V 4 bases, and 8 bases lay outside the gene matches. The CDR3 loop spans 15 amino acids. Germline V gene data show CDR1 as SEHNR and CDR2 as FQNEAQ (reference sequence). The CDR3 DNA is TGTGCCAGCAGCTCACCGGATGACAGGGCCGGGGAGCTGTTTTTT. Its protein product is CASSSPDDRAGELFF. The variable domain in full, with the rest retrieved from reference TRBV7-9 and TRBJ2-2, is DTGVSQNPRHKITKRGQNVTFRCDPISEHNRLYWYRQTLGQGPEFLTYFQNEAQLEKSRLLSDRFSAERPKGSFSTLEIQRTEQGDSAMYLCASSSPDDRAGELFFGEGSRLTVL.

This rearrangement joins TRBV20-1 to TRBJ2-5; TRBD2 agrees at 9 bases. J lost 4 bases, V lost 3 bases, and 12 bases had no gene match. The CDR3 loop spans 16 amino acids. The germline CDR1 and CDR2 sequences are DFQATT and SNEGSKA (reference sequence). The CDR3 loop is CSASHLAGRARETQYF. CDR3 nucleotides: TGCAGTGCTAGTCACCTAGCGGGGCGGGCCAGAGAGACCCAGTACTTC.

This clone occurred a few times. The genes are TRBV18 and TRBJ1-2, with D hard to call. The CDR3 covers 14 residues. Trimming removed 0 bases at V and 2 bases at J, with 7 bases between. Germline V gene sequence: CDR1 KGHSH, CDR2 LQKENI. The CDR3 DNA sequence: TGTGCCAGCTCACCACCGATTAGAAACTATGGCTACACCTTC. It translates to CASSPPIRNYGYTF.